These 30 T cell receptor beta chains originate from one sample sequenced in a study of blood T cells in healthy people across ages. Alongside a J-beta primer mix, a sample-barcoded 5' primer served in a second PCR lasting about 7 to 12 cycles. TCRdb recomputed calls from the 5' RACE reads with MiXCR, one row per CDR3 protein. The profile shows around 780,000 distinct CDR3 sequences, roughly three fifths of them singletons. Sequenced sample: blood. The receptors derive from a man aged 40-55 years in good health.

V is TRBV14 and J is TRBJ2-7; no reliable D call. CDR1 is SGHDN, CDR2 FVKESK, per germline. V was pared by 3 bases and J by 4 bases, with 16 bases between. This CDR3 has 15 residues. The DNA of the CDR3 is TGTGCCAGCAGCCAGGCGCCTCCGCGAGGTTACGAGCAGTACTTC. Protein: CASSQAPPRGYEQYF.

This clonotype appeared a few times. The rearrangement links TRBV7-9 to TRBJ2-7, with TRBD1 identical over 7 bases. V trimming: 3 bases; J trimming: 4 bases; junction bases outside the gene matches: 6. The CDR3 is made up of 14 amino acids. CDR1 SEHNR and CDR2 FQNEAQ come from the germline V gene (reference sequence). CDR3 DNA sequence: TGTGCCAGCAGCTTTGAGGGGGCCGGTTACGAGCAGTACTTC. Translation gives CASSFEGAGYEQYF. The full variable domain, its missing parts supplied by reference TRBV7-9 and TRBJ2-7, is DTGVSQNPRHKITKRGQNVTFRCDPISEHNRLYWYRQTLGQGPEFLTYFQNEAQLEKSRLLSDRFSAERPKGSFSTLEIQRTEQGDSAMYLCASSFEGAGYEQYFGPGTRLTVT.

Comment on this clonotype: One junction end disagrees with the germline gene, perhaps due to a read error. The V call is TRBV7-2, the J call TRBJ2-1, with 13 bases identical to TRBD2. Per germline, CDR1 SGHTA and CDR2 FQGNSA. CDR3 size: 16 residues. The CDR3, as DNA: TGTGTCAGCAGCCGTACTAGCGGGGGGGCCTACAATGAGCAGTTCTTC. As protein: CVSSRTSGGAYNEQFF.

The J gene is TRBJ2-1, the V gene TRBV28, with 7 bases identical to TRBD2. V lost 5 bases and J lost 2; bases outside the gene matches: 6. Germline V gene lookup returns CDR1 MDHEN and CDR2 SYDVKM. This CDR3 is 15 amino acids long. CDR3 DNA sequence: TGTGCCAGCAGTCCGGCCCTAGCGGCCTACAATGAGCAGTTCTTC. Translating it yields CASSPALAAYNEQFF.

The CDR3 loop is CASSQDPTSGGQTDTQYF. The CDR3 nucleotides read TGCGCCAGCAGCCAAGATCCGACTAGCGGGGGGCAGACAGATACGCAGTATTTT. This chain joins TRBV4-1 and TRBJ2-3; 13 bases are a match to TRBD2. CDR3 length: 18 residues. Germline loops: CDR1 MGHRA, CDR2 YSYEKL. The junction had 6 bases not matched to a gene; V was cut back by 0 bases and J by 3 bases.

This clonotype turned up a few times. The chain is built from TRBV20-1 and TRBJ1-1; D gene unclear. This CDR3 has 13 amino acids. V lost 0 bases, J lost 1 base, and 6 bases lay in between. The germline V gene encodes CDR1 DFQATT and CDR2 SNEGSKA (reference sequence). CDR3 residues: CSAREAWNTEAFF. In nucleotides, the CDR3 is TGCAGTGCTAGAGAAGCGTGGAACACTGAAGCTTTCTTT.

Regarding this clonotype: One end of the junction is discordant with germline, which a read error may explain. The J gene is TRBJ1-2, the V gene TRBV28; tentatively, D is TRBD1 (6 bases). CDR3 length: 13 residues. Germline loops: CDR1 MDHEN, CDR2 SYDVKM. Written as DNA, the CDR3 is TGTGCCGGCAGCACGACAGGACACTATGGCTACACCTTC. Protein product: CAGSTTGHYGYTF.

This chain joins TRBV3-1 and TRBJ2-3, with 13 bases matching TRBD2. Trimming removed 8 bases from V and 6 bases from J; junction bases left unmatched: 5. Germline V gene sequence: CDR1 LGHDT, CDR2 YNNKEL (reference sequence). This CDR3 comprises 14 residues. CDR3 bases: TGTGCCAGCGCCGGGACTAGCGGGGCCGATACGCAGTATTTT. It yields the protein CASAGTSGADTQYF.

About this clonotype itself: A much larger clonotype is one base distant, so this may be a read error. J is TRBJ2-1 and V is TRBV25-1; D unclear. This CDR3 has 10 residues. Germline assignment: CDR1 MGHDK and CDR2 SYGVNS. The CDR3 coding sequence is TGTGCCAGCAGTCGGAATGGGCAGTTCTTC. It specifies CASSRNGQFF.

As regards this clonotype: The junction and the germline gene differ at one end; a read error may be behind it. The CDR3 sequence is CASTLGLGNEQFF. The CDR3 DNA is TGCGCCAGCACCTTGGGGCTCGGCAATGAGCAGTTCTTC. The V call is TRBV5-1, the J call TRBJ2-1; TRBD1 is a possible D gene (5 bases). Germline CDR1 SGHRS, CDR2 YFSETQ. The CDR3 consists of 13 residues.

This clonotype was counted a few times. This chain links TRBV6-2 or TRBV6-3 with TRBJ2-5, with D tentatively TRBD2 (6 bases). This CDR3 contains 13 residues. Per the germline V gene, CDR1 is MNHEY and CDR2 is SVGEGT. V was pared by 6 bases and J by 5 bases, with 13 bases between. CDR3 loop: CASRNGGVETQYF. The DNA of the CDR3 is TGTGCCAGCAGAAACGGCGGGGTTGAGACCCAGTACTTC.

J is TRBJ2-5 and V is TRBV29-1, with 9 bases fitting TRBD1. The CDR3 has 14 residues. V was pared by 3 bases and J by 5 bases, with 7 bases of the junction left unmatched. Germline CDR1 SQVTM, CDR2 ANQGSEA. Here the CDR3 reads CSVDVGQGFETQYF. The DNA for the CDR3 is TGCAGCGTTGATGTGGGACAGGGTTTCGAGACCCAGTACTTC.

J is TRBJ1-1 and V is TRBV20-1; TRBD1 might be the D (6 bases). V lost 5 bases to trimming and J lost 3 bases, with 16 bases between them. Germline CDR1 is DFQATT and CDR2 is SNEGSKA (reference sequence). CDR3 length equals 14 residues. As DNA, the CDR3 is TGCAGTGCTGGAAGCGACAGGCTCTACACTGAAGCTTTCTTT. This sequence encodes CSAGSDRLYTEAFF.

This clonotype was counted a few times. The V gene is TRBV27, the J gene TRBJ2-6, with TRBD2 matching 9 bases. CDR1 is MNHEY, CDR2 SMNVEV, per germline (reference sequence). Trimming removed 3 bases from V and 1 base from J; junction bases left unmatched: 16. The CDR3 runs 21 residues. In DNA form, the CDR3 reads TGTGCCAGCAGTTTTTTCCGTCTGGGTCGCGGGGGGGATTCTGGGGCCAACGTCCTGACTTTC. Encoded protein: CASSFFRLGRGGDSGANVLTF.

The chain recombines TRBV20-1 with TRBJ2-1; 8 bases map to TRBD2. Germline values: CDR1 DFQATT, CDR2 SNEGSKA (reference sequence). This CDR3 comprises 16 residues. V dropped 6 bases and J dropped 0; count of bases not matched to a gene: 10. The CDR3 reads CSAVKGAGGSYNEQFF. The CDR3, as DNA: TGCAGTGCCGTAAAAGGGGCGGGGGGCTCCTACAATGAGCAGTTCTTC.

The V gene is TRBV29-1, the J gene TRBJ2-7; TRBD1 is a possible D gene (5 bases). CDR3 length equals 11 residues. V lost 5 bases and J lost 3, with 8 bases in between. Germline-derived CDR1 and CDR2 are SQVTM and ANQGSEA. CDR3 loop: CSVKDIYEQYF. The DNA of the CDR3 is TGCAGCGTTAAGGACATCTACGAGCAGTACTTC.

The rearrangement uses TRBV20-1 and TRBJ1-1, with D uncertain. The CDR3 contains 12 residues. Trimming pared 3 bases from V and 0 bases from J, leaving 5 bases between. In germline, CDR1 is DFQATT, CDR2 SNEGSKA (reference sequence). CDR3 amino acids: CSARAVNTEAFF. CDR3 DNA: TGCAGTGCTAGGGCGGTGAACACTGAAGCTTTCTTT.

Only a few counts were recorded for this clonotype. The gene calls are TRBV27 and TRBJ1-2, with D unresolved. Per the germline V gene, CDR1 is MNHEY and CDR2 is SMNVEV (reference sequence). The CDR3 spans 13 residues. Trimming took off 2 bases at V and 1 base at J, with 5 bases between the two ends. CDR3 sequence (DNA): TGTGCCAGCAGTTTAAGGGTTAACTATGGCTACACCTTC. It is translated as CASSLRVNYGYTF.

This rearrangement joins TRBV5-1 to TRBJ2-3; perhaps TRBD2 as D (5 bases). CDR3 length: 15 amino acids. In germline, CDR1 is SGHRS, CDR2 YFSETQ. Trimming left V 2 bases short and J 5 bases short, with 15 bases between. DNA for the CDR3: TGCGCCAGCAGCTTTAACGGGATTCAGGAAGATACGCAGTATTTT. It encodes CASSFNGIQEDTQYF.

The chain is built from TRBV24-1 and TRBJ2-5; D is ambiguous. Per germline, CDR1 KGHDR and CDR2 SFDVKD. Trimming left V 0 bases short and J 11 bases short, with 0 bases between. The CDR3 is 9 residues long. The CDR3 DNA reads as TGTGCCACCAGTGATTTGCAGTACTTC. It translates to CATSDLQYF.

The rearrangement links TRBV12-3 or TRBV12-4 to TRBJ1-2, with 8 nucleotides matching TRBD1. J was trimmed by 7 bases and V by 6 bases; bases with no gene match: 7. The CDR3 loop spans 13 amino acids. The CDR3 nucleotides are TGTGCCAGCAGCCCCGGGACAGGTACTGGCTACACCTTC. It encodes CASSPGTGTGYTF.

This clonotype was observed a handful of times. V is TRBV11-2 and J is TRBJ2-5; D is perhaps TRBD2 (6 bases). CDR1 is SGHAT, CDR2 FQNNGV, per germline. The V end was cut by 5 bases, the J end by 2 bases, with 12 bases between. This CDR3 spans 14 amino acids. The CDR3 is CASSQTSFQETQYF. The CDR3 DNA follows: TGTGCCAGCAGCCAAACTAGCTTTCAAGAGACCCAGTACTTC.

This chain uses TRBV7-9 with TRBJ1-2; D gene uncertain. CDR1 SEHNR and CDR2 FQNEAQ come from the germline V gene (reference sequence). CDR3 size: 14 residues. Trimming took 0 bases from V and 4 from J, leaving 9 bases between them. CDR3 nucleotides: TGTGCCAGCAGCTTAGCAGGCGGCCTCTATGGCTACACCTTC. This sequence encodes CASSLAGGLYGYTF. Drawing the rest from reference TRBV7-9 and TRBJ1-2, the complete variable domain is DTGVSQNPRHKITKRGQNVTFRCDPISEHNRLYWYRQTLGQGPEFLTYFQNEAQLEKSRLLSDRFSAERPKGSFSTLEIQRTEQGDSAMYLCASSLAGGLYGYTFGSGTRLTVV.

The rearrangement links TRBV5-1 to TRBJ1-5; the D is unclear. The V end was cut by 4 bases, the J end by 0 bases, with 11 bases between. The germline gives CDR1 SGHRS, CDR2 YFSETQ. This CDR3 spans 15 amino acids. The CDR3 DNA follows: TGCGCCAGCAGCCCAGACCCGGGTAGCAATCAGCCCCAGCATTTT. Protein product: CASSPDPGSNQPQHF.

This clonotype appeared a few times. This chain uses TRBV6-5 with TRBJ2-1; D ambiguous. This CDR3 has 13 residues. V lost 9 bases, J lost 7 bases, and 16 bases lay in between. Germline lookup yields CDR1 MNHEY and CDR2 SVGAGI. In nucleotides, the CDR3 is TGTGCCAGTCGACCCCAAGAAACGAATGAGCAGTTCTTC. Residues: CASRPQETNEQFF.

J is TRBJ2-7 and V is TRBV4-3; D perhaps matches TRBD1 (5 bases). Germline CDR1 LGHNA, CDR2 YSLEER. The CDR3 runs 14 residues. V was clipped by 4 bases and J by 2 bases, with 12 bases between them. The CDR3 bases are TGCGCCAGCAGCCCTGACAGCGATGCCTACGAGCAGTACTTC. It translates to CASSPDSDAYEQYF.

This chain uses TRBV5-1 with TRBJ2-3; 8 nucleotides agree with TRBD1. Trimming took 2 bases from V and 3 from J; bases not matched to a gene: 8. CDR3 size: 16 residues. CDR1 and CDR2 from the germline V gene are SGHRS and YFSETQ. The CDR3 nucleotides read TGCGCCAGCAGCTTAGAGGACAGGGTTTCTACAGATACGCAGTATTTT. Translating gives CASSLEDRVSTDTQYF.

This clonotype was recorded a few times. The chain carries TRBV27 and TRBJ1-5; D gene ambiguous. Trimming shortened V by 5 bases and J by 0 bases, and 5 bases separated the two germline ends. Germline-derived CDR1 and CDR2 are MNHEY and SMNVEV (reference sequence). The CDR3 loop spans 13 amino acids. Here the CDR3 DNA reads TGTGCCAGCAGTGACGGTAGCAATCAGCCCCAGCATTTT. Translating gives CASSDGSNQPQHF.

Regarding this clonotype: The junction and the germline gene differ at one end; a read error may be behind it. This chain uses TRBV12-3 or TRBV12-4 with TRBJ2-1; unclear D gene. The J call may be incorrect, as the DNA end agrees better with TRBJ2-7. The CDR3 totals 11 residues. The CDR3 sequence: CASSLTYKQYF. The DNA of the CDR3 is TGTGCCAGCAGTTTAACCTACAAGCAGTACTTC.

V gene TRBV7-2 combines with J gene TRBJ1-5; D uncertain. Germline loops: CDR1 SGHTA, CDR2 FQGNSA. This CDR3 has 13 residues. Trimming shortened V by 5 bases and J by 6 bases, and 11 bases separated the two germline ends. The CDR3 protein is CASSVTTSQPQHF. CDR3 nucleotide sequence: TGTGCCAGCAGCGTTACTACATCTCAGCCCCAGCATTTT.